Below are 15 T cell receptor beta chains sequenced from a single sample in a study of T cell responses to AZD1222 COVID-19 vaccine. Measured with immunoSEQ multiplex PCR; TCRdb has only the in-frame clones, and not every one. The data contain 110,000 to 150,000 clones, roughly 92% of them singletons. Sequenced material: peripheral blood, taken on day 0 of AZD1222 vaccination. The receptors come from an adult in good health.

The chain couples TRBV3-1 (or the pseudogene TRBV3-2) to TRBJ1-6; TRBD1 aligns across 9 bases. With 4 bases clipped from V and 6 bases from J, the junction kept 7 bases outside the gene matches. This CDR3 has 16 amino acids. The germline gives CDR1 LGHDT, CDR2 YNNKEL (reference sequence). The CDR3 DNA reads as TGTGCCAGCAGCCCAATCCACAGGGGGCGTAATTCACCCCTCCACTTT. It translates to CASSPIHRGRNSPLHF.

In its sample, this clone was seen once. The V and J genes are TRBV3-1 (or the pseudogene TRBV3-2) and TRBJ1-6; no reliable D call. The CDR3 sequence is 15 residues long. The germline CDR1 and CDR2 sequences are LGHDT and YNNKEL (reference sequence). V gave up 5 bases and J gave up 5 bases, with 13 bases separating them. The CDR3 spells CASSVRRLDNSPLHF. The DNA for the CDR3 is TGTGCCAGCAGCGTCCGACGGCTAGATAATTCACCCCTCCACTTT.

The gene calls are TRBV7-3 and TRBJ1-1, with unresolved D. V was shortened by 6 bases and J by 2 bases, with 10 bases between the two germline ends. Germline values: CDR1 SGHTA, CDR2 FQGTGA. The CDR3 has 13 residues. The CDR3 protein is CASSRAGNTEAFF. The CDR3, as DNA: TGTGCCAGCAGTCGAGCCGGTAACACTGAAGCTTTCTTT. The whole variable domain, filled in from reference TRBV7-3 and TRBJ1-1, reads GAGVSQTPSNKVTEKGKYVELRCDPISGHTALYWYRQSLGQGPEFLIYFQGTGAADDSGLPNDRFFAVRPEGSVSTLKIQRTERGDSAVYLCASSRAGNTEAFFGQGTRLTVV.

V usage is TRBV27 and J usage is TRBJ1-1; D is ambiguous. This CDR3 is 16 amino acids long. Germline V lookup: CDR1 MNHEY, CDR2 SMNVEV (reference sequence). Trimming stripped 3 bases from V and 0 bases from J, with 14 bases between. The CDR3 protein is CASSFGPRPMNTEAFF. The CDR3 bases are TGTGCCAGCAGTTTTGGGCCGCGGCCCATGAACACTGAAGCTTTCTTT.

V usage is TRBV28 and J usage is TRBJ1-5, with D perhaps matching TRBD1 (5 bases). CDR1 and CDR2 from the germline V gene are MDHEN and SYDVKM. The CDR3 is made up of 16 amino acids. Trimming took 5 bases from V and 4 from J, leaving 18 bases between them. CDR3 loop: CASSLSGTVVNQPQHF. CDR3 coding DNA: TGTGCCAGCAGTCTCTCCGGGACTGTCGTTAATCAGCCCCAGCATTTT.

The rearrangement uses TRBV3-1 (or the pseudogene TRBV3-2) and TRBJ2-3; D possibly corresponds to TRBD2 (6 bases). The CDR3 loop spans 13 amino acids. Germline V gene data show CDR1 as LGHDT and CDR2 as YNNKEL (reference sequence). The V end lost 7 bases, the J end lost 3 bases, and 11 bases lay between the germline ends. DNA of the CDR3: TGTGCCAGCACTGGACGGGAGACAGATACGCAGTATTTT. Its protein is CASTGRETDTQYF.

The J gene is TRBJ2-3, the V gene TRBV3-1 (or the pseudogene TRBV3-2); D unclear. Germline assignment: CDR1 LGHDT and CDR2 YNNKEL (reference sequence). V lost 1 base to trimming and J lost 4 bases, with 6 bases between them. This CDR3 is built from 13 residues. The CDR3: CASSQAGPDTQYF. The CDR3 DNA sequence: TGTGCCAGCAGCCAAGCTGGTCCAGATACGCAGTATTTT.

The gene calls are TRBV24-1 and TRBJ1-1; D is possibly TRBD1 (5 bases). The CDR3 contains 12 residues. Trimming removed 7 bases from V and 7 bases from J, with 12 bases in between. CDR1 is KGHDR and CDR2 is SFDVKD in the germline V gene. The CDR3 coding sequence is TGTGCCACCAGAGGCCTGGGGGGTGAAGCTTTCTTT. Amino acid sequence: CATRGLGGEAFF.

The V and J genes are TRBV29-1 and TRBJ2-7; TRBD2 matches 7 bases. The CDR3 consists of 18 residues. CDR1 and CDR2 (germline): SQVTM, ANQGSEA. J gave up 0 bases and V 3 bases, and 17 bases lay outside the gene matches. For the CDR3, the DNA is TGCAGCGTTGACGGGCGCCCGGGAGGAGCGGGCAACTCCTACGAGCAGTACTTC. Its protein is CSVDGRPGGAGNSYEQYF.

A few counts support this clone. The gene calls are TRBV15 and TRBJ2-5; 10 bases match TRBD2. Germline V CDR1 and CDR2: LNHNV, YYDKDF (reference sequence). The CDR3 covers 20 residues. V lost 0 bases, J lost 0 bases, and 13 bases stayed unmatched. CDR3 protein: CATSRDLPGLAVGYQETQYF. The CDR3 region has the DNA TGTGCCACCAGCAGAGATCTCCCCGGACTAGCGGTTGGGTACCAAGAGACCCAGTACTTC.

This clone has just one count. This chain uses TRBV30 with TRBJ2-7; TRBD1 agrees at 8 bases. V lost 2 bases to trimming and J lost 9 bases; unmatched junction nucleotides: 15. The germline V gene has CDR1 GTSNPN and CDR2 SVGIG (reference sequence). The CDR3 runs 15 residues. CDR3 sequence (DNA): TGTGCCTGGAGTTTTGACAGGGGAAATAGTATTGGGCAGTACTTC. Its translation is CAWSFDRGNSIGQYF.

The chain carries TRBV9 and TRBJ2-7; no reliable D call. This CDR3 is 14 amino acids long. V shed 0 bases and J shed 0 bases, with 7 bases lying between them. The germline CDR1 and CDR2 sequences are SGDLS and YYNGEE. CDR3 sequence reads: CASSVGVNSYEQYF. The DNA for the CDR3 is TGTGCCAGCAGCGTAGGAGTAAACTCCTACGAGCAGTACTTC.

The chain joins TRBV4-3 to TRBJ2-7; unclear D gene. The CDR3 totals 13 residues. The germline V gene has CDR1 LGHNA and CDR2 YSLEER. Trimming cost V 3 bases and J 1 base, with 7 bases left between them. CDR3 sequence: CASSQQVSYEQYF. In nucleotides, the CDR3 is TGCGCCAGCAGCCAGCAGGTATCCTACGAGCAGTACTTC.

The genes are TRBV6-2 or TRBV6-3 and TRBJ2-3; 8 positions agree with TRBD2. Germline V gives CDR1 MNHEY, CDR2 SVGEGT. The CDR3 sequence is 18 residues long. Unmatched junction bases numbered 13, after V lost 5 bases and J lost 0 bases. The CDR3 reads CASSKLLLLAESTDTQYF. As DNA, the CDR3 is TGTGCCAGCAGTAAACTTCTTTTACTAGCGGAGAGCACAGATACGCAGTATTTT.

Here the CDR3 reads CASSWAGGVRGNQPQHF. The CDR3 nucleotides read TGTGCCAGCAGCTGGGCTGGTGGGGTTCGGGGCAATCAGCCCCAGCATTTT. The J gene is TRBJ1-5, the V gene TRBV7-2; D unclear. Trimming took off 4 bases at V and 2 bases at J, with 18 bases between the two ends. This CDR3 has 17 amino acids. The germline gives CDR1 SGHTA, CDR2 FQGNSA. The full variable domain, its missing parts supplied by reference TRBV7-2 and TRBJ1-5, is GAGVSQSPSNKVTEKGKDVELRCDPISGHTALYWYRQSLGQGLEFLIYFQGNSAPDKSGLPSDRFSAERTGGSVSTLTIQRTQQEDSAVYLCASSWAGGVRGNQPQHFGDGTRLSIL.